The 28 T cell receptor beta chains presented below share a single source sample, sequenced in a study of human T cells and chemical hapten exposure. The time point is: patch test 1, 2 weeks after DPC sensitization. Documented treatment: therapeutic diphenylcyclopropenone sensitization with weekly scalp DPC. A single record per CDR3 protein comes from TCRdb applying MiXCR to the RACE reads. The sample has 300,000 to 450,000 distinct CDR3 sequences, roughly 4.8% seen once. The sample consisted of whole blood, taken in connection with sensitization to the hapten diphenylcyclopropenone (DPC). These receptors all come from a woman aged 50 to 60 with alopecia areata. Some clones in this sample may be carry-over from other donors' samples.

This rearrangement joins TRBV5-1 to TRBJ2-1; 11 bases align to TRBD2. The CDR3 totals 16 residues. Germline V gene lookup returns CDR1 SGHRS and CDR2 YFSETQ. J was trimmed by 6 bases and V by 3 bases; bases with no gene match: 8. The CDR3 sequence is CASSSLAGGLANEQFF. CDR3 sequence (DNA): TGCGCCAGCAGCTCCCTAGCGGGAGGTCTCGCCAATGAGCAGTTCTTC.

In its sample, this clonotype was seen many times. This chain joins TRBV12-3 or TRBV12-4 and TRBJ2-1; D is possibly TRBD2 (6 bases). V gave up 4 bases and J gave up 9 bases, with 10 bases separating them. The CDR3 totals 12 residues. The CDR3 is CASSWDSFEQFF. The CDR3 coding sequence is TGTGCCAGCAGTTGGGACTCCTTTGAGCAGTTCTTC.

This clonotype has just a few counts. The chain has TRBV7-8 and TRBJ1-5; D is uncertain. The CDR3 totals 15 residues. Trimming left V 5 bases short and J 8 bases short, with 19 bases between. Germline V gene sequence: CDR1 SGHVS, CDR2 FQNEAQ. CDR3 in amino acids: CASSPRMQAPKPQHF. The CDR3, as DNA: TGTGCCAGCAGCCCTAGGATGCAGGCGCCGAAGCCCCAGCATTTT. Full variable domain (outside the CDR3, taken from reference TRBV7-8 and TRBJ1-5): GAGVSQSPRYKVAKRGQDVALRCDPISGHVSLFWYQQALGQGPEFLTYFQNEAQLDKSGLPSDRFFAERPEGSVSTLKIQRTQQEDSAVYLCASSPRMQAPKPQHFGDGTRLSIL.

V usage is TRBV2 and J usage is TRBJ1-1; tentatively, D is TRBD1 (5 bases). The CDR3 contains 15 residues. Germline V gene lookup returns CDR1 SNHLY and CDR2 FYNNEI. V lost 6 bases, J lost 4 bases, and 18 bases lay in between. This CDR3 is CASSPLGGDGTEAFF. In DNA form, the CDR3 reads TGTGCCAGCAGCCCCCTGGGGGGGGATGGCACTGAAGCTTTCTTT.

Many counts were recorded for this clonotype. V gene TRBV13 combines with J gene TRBJ1-1; a possible D gene is TRBD1 (5 bases). Trimming removed 8 bases from V and 3 bases from J, with 10 bases in between. The CDR3 has 12 residues. Germline CDR1 PRHDT, CDR2 FYEKMQ (reference sequence). The CDR3 reads CASLGTDTEAFF. The CDR3, as DNA: TGTGCCAGCCTAGGGACTGACACTGAAGCTTTCTTT. The full variable domain, its missing parts supplied by reference TRBV13 and TRBJ1-1, is AAGVIQSPRHLIKEKRETATLKCYPIPRHDTVYWYQQGPGQDPQFLISFYEKMQSDKGSIPDRFSAQQFSDYHSELNMSSLELGDSALYFCASLGTDTEAFFGQGTRLTVV.

This clonotype was observed at least ten times. The chain links TRBV20-1 to TRBJ1-1, with D maybe TRBD1 (5 bases). Germline V CDR1 and CDR2: DFQATT, SNEGSKA (reference sequence). Between the trimmed V and J ends, which lost 0 bases and 1 base, there was a span of 9 bases. This CDR3 comprises 14 residues. CDR3 residues: CSARDTGQNTEAFF. CDR3 sequence (DNA): TGCAGTGCTAGAGATACGGGGCAGAACACTGAAGCTTTCTTT.

The table lists this clonotype with many counts. The rearrangement joins TRBV3-1 to TRBJ1-3; no clear D. CDR1 is LGHDT, CDR2 YNNKEL, per germline (reference sequence). The germline V and J ends were trimmed by 1 base and 0 bases, with 10 bases remaining between them. The CDR3 runs to 16 residues. CDR3 coding DNA: TGTGCCAGCAGCCAAGGTGCTGTTCTCTCTGGAAACACCATATATTTT. Protein sequence: CASSQGAVLSGNTIYF.

This clonotype was counted ten times or more. The rearrangement uses TRBV6-5 and TRBJ1-4; 9 positions match TRBD1. CDR1 MNHEY and CDR2 SVGAGI come from the germline V gene. This CDR3 region has 16 residues. Unmatched junction bases numbered 14, after V lost 7 bases and J lost 8 bases. The CDR3 sequence: CASTPGWTGVGEKLFF. The CDR3 DNA reads as TGTGCCAGCACCCCCGGTTGGACAGGGGTAGGGGAAAAACTGTTTTTT.

Ten or more counts support this clonotype. V is TRBV20-1 and J is TRBJ2-1; 13 bases agree with TRBD2. Germline-derived CDR1 and CDR2 are DFQATT and SNEGSKA (reference sequence). The V segment lost 5 bases and the J segment 7 bases; nucleotides outside the gene matches: 11. The CDR3 loop spans 16 amino acids. CDR3 residues: CSAPWTSGRYGNEQFF. DNA of the CDR3: TGCAGTGCTCCATGGACTAGCGGGAGATATGGGAATGAGCAGTTCTTC.

There are many counts of this clonotype. J is TRBJ2-1 and V is TRBV29-1; 10 bases agree with TRBD2. Germline trimming cut 4 bases from V and 8 bases from J; bases unmatched to any gene: 5. Germline CDR1 is SQVTM and CDR2 is ANQGSEA. The CDR3 covers 13 residues. DNA of the CDR3: TGCAGCGTTGGGCTAGCGGGAGTCGATGAGCAGTTCTTC. Its protein is CSVGLAGVDEQFF.

This clonotype was picked up many times. J is TRBJ1-1 and V is TRBV7-6, with 7 bases matching TRBD1. CDR3 length: 15 amino acids. Unmatched junction bases numbered 5, after V lost 4 bases and J lost 0 bases. Germline V gene sequence: CDR1 SGHVS, CDR2 FNYEAQ. The CDR3 nucleotides read TGTGCCAGCAGCTATTTACAGGGGATGAACACTGAAGCTTTCTTT. Its translation: CASSYLQGMNTEAFF.

This clonotype was recorded a few times. The chain joins TRBV4-2 to TRBJ1-1; maybe TRBD1 (6 bases). V was shortened by 0 bases and J by 0 bases, with 11 bases between the two germline ends. CDR3 size: 16 residues. The V gene's germline CDR1 is LGHNA and CDR2 YNFKEQ. DNA of the CDR3: TGTGCCAGCAGCCAAGATCTGGGGGGCTTGAACACTGAAGCTTTCTTT. It is translated as CASSQDLGGLNTEAFF.

In its sample, this clonotype was seen many times. V usage is TRBV5-1 and J usage is TRBJ2-7; 9 bases are shared with TRBD1. CDR1 SGHRS and CDR2 YFSETQ come from the germline V gene. The CDR3 extends over 16 amino acids. V gave up 4 bases and J gave up 5 bases; unmatched junction bases: 13. The CDR3 spells CASSIRGQGRSDEQYF. DNA of the CDR3: TGCGCCAGCAGCATCCGAGGACAGGGGCGAAGCGACGAGCAGTACTTC. Looking up the rest from reference TRBV5-1 and TRBJ2-7 gives the full variable domain: KAGVTQTPRYLIKTRGQQVTLSCSPISGHRSVSWYQQTPGQGLQFLFEYFSETQRNKGNFPGRFSGRQFSNSRSEMNVSTLELGDSALYLCASSIRGQGRSDEQYFGPGTRLTVT.

This clonotype has ten or more counts. The chain links TRBV20-1 to TRBJ1-5; D is unclear. Germline-derived CDR1 and CDR2 are DFQATT and SNEGSKA (reference sequence). The V and J ends lost 1 base and 5 bases respectively, with 9 bases between them. This CDR3 comprises 13 residues. The CDR3 DNA sequence: TGCAGTGCTAGAGGAAGTAGAGATCAGCCCCAGCATTTT. Its translation is CSARGSRDQPQHF.

The chain has TRBV11-2 and TRBJ1-6, with a tentative D call TRBD1 (5 bases). CDR1 and CDR2 from the germline V gene are SGHAT and FQNNGV. This CDR3 contains 14 residues. The V end lost 1 base, the J end lost 10 bases, and 11 bases lay between the germline ends. The CDR3 DNA reads as TGTGCCAGCAGCTTAGCCAGGGTCAGATCACCCCTCCACTTT. It translates to CASSLARVRSPLHF.

This clonotype was seen ten or more times. The V call is TRBV7-9, the J call TRBJ1-2; D is unclear. Trimming shortened V by 4 bases and J by 3 bases, and 12 bases separated the two germline ends. In germline, CDR1 is SEHNR, CDR2 FQNEAQ (reference sequence). The CDR3 has 14 residues. The CDR3 bases are TGTGCCAGCAGCTCCCCCGGTTTGCACTATGGCTACACCTTC. This gives the protein CASSSPGLHYGYTF.

Ten or more counts support this clonotype. The chain joins TRBV29-1 to TRBJ2-1, with D possibly TRBD2 on 6 matching bases. Germline assignment: CDR1 SQVTM and CDR2 ANQGSEA. Trimming removed 6 bases at V and 0 bases at J, with 15 bases between. The CDR3 has 15 residues. CDR3 sequence: CSVTGLPSSYNEQFF. The CDR3 DNA sequence: TGCAGCGTGACGGGACTTCCCAGCTCCTACAATGAGCAGTTCTTC.

In this sample, this clonotype turned up many times. The gene calls are TRBV29-1 and TRBJ2-1; D possibly matches TRBD1 or TRBD2 (5 bases each). Germline V lookup: CDR1 SQVTM, CDR2 ANQGSEA. The CDR3 length is 14 residues. V lost 4 bases, J lost 0 bases, and 10 bases lay in between. This chain's CDR3 is CSVVSGSSYNEQFF. In nucleotides, the CDR3 is TGCAGCGTTGTGTCAGGGAGCTCCTACAATGAGCAGTTCTTC.

V is TRBV2 and J is TRBJ1-2, with TRBD1 matching over 7 bases. CDR3 size: 11 residues. Looked up from germline, CDR1 is SNHLY and CDR2 is FYNNEI. V lost 11 bases and J lost 7; bases outside the gene matches: 7. The CDR3 bases are TGTGCCCGAGGAGGGGGCTCTGGCTACACCTTC. Its protein product is CARGGGSGYTF.

This clonotype was seen many times. J is TRBJ1-5 and V is TRBV3-1; TRBD1 agrees at 7 bases. The CDR3 runs 13 residues. Trimming at V came to 5 bases and at J to 16 bases, leaving 14 bases not matched to a gene. CDR1 is LGHDT and CDR2 is YNNKEL in the germline V gene (reference sequence). The CDR3 region has the DNA TGTGCCAGCAGCGCCTCCTCGGACAGGCCCGAACATTTT. Residues: CASSASSDRPEHF.

This clonotype was detected many times. V gene TRBV7-9 combines with J gene TRBJ2-3; D is possibly TRBD2 (6 bases). This CDR3 comprises 12 residues. Deletions cut 5 bases from V and 7 bases from J, with 10 bases between. CDR1 is SEHNR, CDR2 FQNEAQ, per germline (reference sequence). DNA for the CDR3: TGTGCCAGCAGCGGCGGGGATTATACGCAGTATTTT. This codes for CASSGGDYTQYF.

The CDR3 spells CASSYPGTPGGYTF. In DNA, the CDR3 is TGTGCCAGCAGTTACCCCGGGACGCCGGGTGGCTACACCTTC. This chain joins TRBV6-5 and TRBJ1-2, with a tentative D call TRBD1 (5 bases). Germline CDR1 is MNHEY and CDR2 is SVGAGI. V was pared by 2 bases and J by 7 bases, with 14 bases between. The CDR3 runs 14 residues.

This clonotype was seen many times. The chain carries TRBV6-2 or TRBV6-3 and TRBJ2-4; 7 nucleotides line up with TRBD1. In germline, CDR1 is MNHEY, CDR2 SVGEGT. The CDR3 runs 16 residues. V lost 5 bases to trimming and J lost 6 bases; unmatched junction nucleotides: 13. The chain's CDR3 is CASSLTTGRLRNIQYF. For the CDR3, the DNA is TGTGCCAGCAGTCTCACGACAGGGAGATTAAGAAACATTCAGTACTTC.

This clonotype was seen more than once but under ten times. This chain joins TRBV7-8 and TRBJ1-1; D remains ambiguous. This CDR3 comprises 12 residues. The V gene lost 4 bases and the J gene lost 0 bases, with 3 bases spanning the gap. Per germline, CDR1 SGHVS and CDR2 FQNEAQ. CDR3 region: CASSYMNTEAFF. The CDR3 nucleotides read TGTGCCAGCAGCTATATGAACACTGAAGCTTTCTTT.

The sample holds many counts of this clonotype. The rearrangement links TRBV28 to TRBJ1-4, with TRBD1 as a possible D gene (5 bases). Trimming removed 4 bases at V and 2 bases at J, with 11 bases between. The CDR3 extends over 15 amino acids. Per the germline V gene, CDR1 is MDHEN and CDR2 is SYDVKM. The CDR3 sequence is CASSSYRSTNEKLFF. CDR3 nucleotides: TGTGCCAGCAGTTCCTACAGGTCTACTAATGAAAAACTGTTTTTT.

In its sample, this clonotype was seen a few times. The chain employs TRBV14 and TRBJ2-7, with 8 positions matching TRBD1. CDR1 and CDR2 (germline): SGHDN, FVKESK. The CDR3 is made up of 15 amino acids. Trimming took 4 bases from V and 0 from J; bases not matched to a gene: 5. The CDR3 nucleotides are TGTGCCAGCAGCCGCCTGGGACAGGCCTCCTACGAGCAGTACTTC. This translates into CASSRLGQASYEQYF.

In its sample, this clonotype was seen many times. The CDR3 bases are TGTGCCACCCACGGCCTTAACACTGAAGCTTTCTTT. Amino acids: CATHGLNTEAFF. V and J are TRBV5-6 and TRBJ1-1, with D uncertain. The CDR3 length is 12 residues. CDR1 and CDR2 from the germline V gene are SGHDT and YYEEEE. The ends were cut back, 9 bases at V and 2 bases at J, with 11 bases in the middle.

This clonotype was detected many times. This sequence joins TRBV7-3 and TRBJ2-2, with no clear D. CDR3 length: 12 amino acids. The ends were cut back, 6 bases at V and 0 bases at J, with 2 bases in the middle. The V gene's germline CDR1 is SGHTA and CDR2 FQGTGA. The DNA for the CDR3 is TGTGCCAGCAGAGCGAACACCGGGGAGCTGTTTTTT. Translated, it gives CASRANTGELFF.